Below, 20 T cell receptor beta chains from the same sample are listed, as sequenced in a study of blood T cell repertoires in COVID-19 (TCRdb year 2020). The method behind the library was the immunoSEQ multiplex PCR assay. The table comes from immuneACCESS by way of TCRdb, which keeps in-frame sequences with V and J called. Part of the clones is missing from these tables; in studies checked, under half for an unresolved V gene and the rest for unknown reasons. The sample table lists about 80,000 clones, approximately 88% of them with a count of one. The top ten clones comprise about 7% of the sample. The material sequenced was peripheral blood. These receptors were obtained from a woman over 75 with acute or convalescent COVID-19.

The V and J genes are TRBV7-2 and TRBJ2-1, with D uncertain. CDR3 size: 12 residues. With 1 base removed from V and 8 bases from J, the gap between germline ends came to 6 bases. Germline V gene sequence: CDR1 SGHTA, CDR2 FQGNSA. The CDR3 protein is CASSLERDEQFF. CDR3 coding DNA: TGTGCCAGCAGCTTAGAGCGCGATGAGCAGTTCTTC.

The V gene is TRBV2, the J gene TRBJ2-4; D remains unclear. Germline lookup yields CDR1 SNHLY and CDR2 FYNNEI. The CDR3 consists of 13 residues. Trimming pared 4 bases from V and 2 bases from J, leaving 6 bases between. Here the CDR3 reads CASSGGTKNIQYF. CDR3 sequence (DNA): TGTGCCAGCAGTGGCGGTACCAAAAACATTCAGTACTTC.

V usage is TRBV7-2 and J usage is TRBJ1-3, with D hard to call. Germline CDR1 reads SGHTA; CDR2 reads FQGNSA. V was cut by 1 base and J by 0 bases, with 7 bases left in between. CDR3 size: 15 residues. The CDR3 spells CASSLDGYSGNTIYF. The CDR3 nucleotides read TGTGCCAGCAGCTTAGACGGGTACTCTGGAAACACCATATATTTT.

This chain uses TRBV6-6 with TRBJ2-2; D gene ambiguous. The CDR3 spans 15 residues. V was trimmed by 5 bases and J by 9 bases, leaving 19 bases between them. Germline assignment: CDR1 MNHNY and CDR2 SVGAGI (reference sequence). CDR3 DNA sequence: TGTGCCAGCAGTGGTGACACTTGGAAGGCCTGGGAGCTGTTTTTT. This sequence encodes CASSGDTWKAWELFF.

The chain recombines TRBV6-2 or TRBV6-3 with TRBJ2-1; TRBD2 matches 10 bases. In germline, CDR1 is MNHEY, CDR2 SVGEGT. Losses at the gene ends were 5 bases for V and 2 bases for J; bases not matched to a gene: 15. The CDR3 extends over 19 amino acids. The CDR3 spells CASSPLLAGEHKTYNEQFF. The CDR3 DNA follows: TGTGCCAGCAGTCCCCTGCTAGCGGGGGAACACAAAACCTACAATGAGCAGTTCTTC.

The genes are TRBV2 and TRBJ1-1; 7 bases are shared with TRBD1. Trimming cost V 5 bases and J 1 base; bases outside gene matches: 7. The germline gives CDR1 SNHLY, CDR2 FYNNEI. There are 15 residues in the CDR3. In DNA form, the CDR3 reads TGTGCCAGCAGTCTGGACAGGATGAGGAACACTGAAGCTTTCTTT. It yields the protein CASSLDRMRNTEAFF.

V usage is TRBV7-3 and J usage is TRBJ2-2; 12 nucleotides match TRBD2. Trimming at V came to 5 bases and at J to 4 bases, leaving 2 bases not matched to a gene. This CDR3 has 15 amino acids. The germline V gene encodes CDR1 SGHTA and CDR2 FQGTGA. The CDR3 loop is CASSVGLAGTGELFF. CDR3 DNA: TGTGCCAGCAGCGTGGGACTAGCGGGCACCGGGGAGCTGTTTTTT.

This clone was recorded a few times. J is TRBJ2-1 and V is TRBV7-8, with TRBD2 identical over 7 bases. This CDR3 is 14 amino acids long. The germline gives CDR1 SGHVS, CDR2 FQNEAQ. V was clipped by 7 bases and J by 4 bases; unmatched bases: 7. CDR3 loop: CASNMGGGYNEQFF. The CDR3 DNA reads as TGTGCCAGCAATATGGGCGGGGGTTACAATGAGCAGTTCTTC.

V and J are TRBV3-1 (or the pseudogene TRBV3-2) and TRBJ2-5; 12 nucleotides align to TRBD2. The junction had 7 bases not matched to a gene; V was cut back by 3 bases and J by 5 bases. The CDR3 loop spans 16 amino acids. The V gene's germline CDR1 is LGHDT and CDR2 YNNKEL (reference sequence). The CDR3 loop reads CASSQTGTSGRETQYF. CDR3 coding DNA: TGTGCCAGCAGCCAGACCGGGACTAGCGGGCGGGAGACCCAGTACTTC.

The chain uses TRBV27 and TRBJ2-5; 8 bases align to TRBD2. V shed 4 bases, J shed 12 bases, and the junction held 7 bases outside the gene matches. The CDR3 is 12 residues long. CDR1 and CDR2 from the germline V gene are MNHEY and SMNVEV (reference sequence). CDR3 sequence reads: CASSYSGGTKYF. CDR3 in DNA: TGTGCCAGCAGTTACTCGGGGGGGACGAAGTACTTC.

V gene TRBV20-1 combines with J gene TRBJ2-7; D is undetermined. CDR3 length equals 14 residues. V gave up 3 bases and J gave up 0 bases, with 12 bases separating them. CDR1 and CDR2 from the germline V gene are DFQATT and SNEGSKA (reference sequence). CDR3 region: CSASPGHGSYEQYF. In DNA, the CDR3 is TGCAGTGCTAGTCCTGGGCACGGCTCCTACGAGCAGTACTTC.

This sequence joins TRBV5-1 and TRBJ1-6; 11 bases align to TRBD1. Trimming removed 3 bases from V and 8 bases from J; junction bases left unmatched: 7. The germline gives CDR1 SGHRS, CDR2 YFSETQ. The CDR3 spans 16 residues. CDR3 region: CASSSQPGQGDSPLHF. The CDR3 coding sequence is TGCGCCAGCAGCTCACAACCGGGACAGGGGGATTCACCCCTCCACTTT.

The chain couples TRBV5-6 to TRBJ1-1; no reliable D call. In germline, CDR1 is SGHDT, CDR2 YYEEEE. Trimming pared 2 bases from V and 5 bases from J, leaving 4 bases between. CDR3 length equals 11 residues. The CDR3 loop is CASSFITEAFF. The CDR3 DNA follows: TGTGCCAGCAGCTTTATAACTGAAGCTTTCTTT.

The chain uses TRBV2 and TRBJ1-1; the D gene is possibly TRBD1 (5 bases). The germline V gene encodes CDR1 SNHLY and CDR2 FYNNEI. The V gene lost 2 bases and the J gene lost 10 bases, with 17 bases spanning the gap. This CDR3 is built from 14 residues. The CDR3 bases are TGTGCCAGCAGTGAACAACCCGCAGGGCGGAGAGCTTTCTTT. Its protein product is CASSEQPAGRRAFF.

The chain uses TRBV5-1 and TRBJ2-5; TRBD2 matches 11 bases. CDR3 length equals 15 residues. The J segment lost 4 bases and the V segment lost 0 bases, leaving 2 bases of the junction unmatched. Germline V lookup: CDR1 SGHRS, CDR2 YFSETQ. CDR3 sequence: CASSLGLAGIETQYF. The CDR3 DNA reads TGCGCCAGCAGCTTGGGACTAGCGGGAATAGAGACCCAGTACTTC.

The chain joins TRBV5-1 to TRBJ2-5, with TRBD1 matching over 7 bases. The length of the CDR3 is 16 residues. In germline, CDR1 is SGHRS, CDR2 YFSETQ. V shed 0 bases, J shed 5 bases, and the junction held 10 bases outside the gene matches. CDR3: CASSLGTTGSGETQYF. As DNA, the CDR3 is TGCGCCAGCAGCTTGGGGACGACAGGGTCTGGGGAGACCCAGTACTTC. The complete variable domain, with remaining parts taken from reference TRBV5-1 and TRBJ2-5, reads KAGVTQTPRYLIKTRGQQVTLSCSPISGHRSVSWYQQTPGQGLQFLFEYFSETQRNKGNFPGRFSGRQFSNSRSEMNVSTLELGDSALYLCASSLGTTGSGETQYFGPGTRLLVL.

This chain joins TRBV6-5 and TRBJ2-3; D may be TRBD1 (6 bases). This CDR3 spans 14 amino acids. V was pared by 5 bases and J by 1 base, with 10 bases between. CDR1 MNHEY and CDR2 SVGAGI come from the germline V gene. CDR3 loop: CASSPKGGTDTQYF. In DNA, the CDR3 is TGTGCCAGCAGTCCGAAGGGGGGCACAGATACGCAGTATTTT.

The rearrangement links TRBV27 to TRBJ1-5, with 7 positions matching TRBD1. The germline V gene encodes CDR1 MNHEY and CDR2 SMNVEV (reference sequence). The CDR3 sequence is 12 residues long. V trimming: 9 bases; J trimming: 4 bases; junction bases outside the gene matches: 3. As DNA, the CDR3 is TGTGCCAGGACACAGGGGAATCAGCCCCAGCATTTT. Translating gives CARTQGNQPQHF.

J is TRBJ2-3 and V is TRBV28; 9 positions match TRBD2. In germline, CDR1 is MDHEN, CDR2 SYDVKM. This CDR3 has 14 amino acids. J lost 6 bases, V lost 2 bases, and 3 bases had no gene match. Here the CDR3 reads CASSLLAGMDTQYF. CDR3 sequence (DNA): TGTGCCAGCAGTTTACTAGCGGGAATGGATACGCAGTATTTT.

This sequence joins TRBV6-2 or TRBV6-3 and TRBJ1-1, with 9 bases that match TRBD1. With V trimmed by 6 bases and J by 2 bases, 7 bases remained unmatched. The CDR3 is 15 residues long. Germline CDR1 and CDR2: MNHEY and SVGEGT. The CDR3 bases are TGTGCCAGCAGCTCCTGGACAGGGGCCAACACTGAAGCTTTCTTT. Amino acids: CASSSWTGANTEAFF.